The clone carrying this TCR beta chain has at least ten counts. Its antigen is not known. Uncontrolled infection, other autoimmune disease, pregnancy or lactation excluded patients. Authors of the study amplified TCR beta CDR3 regions from RNA transcripts. HTBI primers were employed in a first-round RT-PCR of the TCR CDR3. In TCRdb, the multiplex PCR reads were re-called with MiXCR into one record per CDR3 protein. The sample lists some 600,000 distinct CDR3 sequences; around 14% were seen once. The data derive from a study of T cells in Graves' hyperthyroidism and ophthalmopathy. Study-level findings and limits: The model made its ophthalmopathy prediction, and onset followed a median approximately 6 months later. Among thyroid clonotypes expanded above 0.001, most also appeared in blood.

Per germline, CDR1 SGHRS and CDR2 YFSETQ. Trimming took off 1 base at V and 3 bases at J, with 14 bases between the two ends. The CDR3 totals 15 residues. The receptor was isolated from a woman aged 25 to 45 with Graves' hyperthyroidism that later progressed to Graves' ophthalmopathy. Sequencing was done on a sample of blood. This sequence joins TRBV5-1 and TRBJ2-7; D perhaps matches TRBD2 (5 bases). The CDR3 DNA follows: TGCGCCAGCAGCTTGACTCACAGCGGAGGCTACGAGCAGTACTTC. The encoded protein is CASSLTHSGGYEQYF.